This TCR beta chain was recorded in a study of blood T cell repertoires in COVID-19 (dated by TCRdb to about 2020). For context, the study as a whole: The collaborator samples originated in the United States, Italy and Spain and spanned the acute and convalescent phases of COVID-19. The material from the prospective study consisted of cDNA or gDNA derived from T cells, B-cell-depleted T cells, or PBMCs. Subjects who had been exposed to COVID-19, were actively infected with it, or had recovered from it provided the deeply sampled blood TCRbeta repertoires that made up the dataset. The repertoires were released in a freely available public database intended as a resource for research on the immune response to SARS-CoV-2. Samples were obtained from the ongoing ImmuneRACE study (first 160 participants) and from over 1,000 subjects provided by 6 global collaborators. A de-identified subject ID, COVID-19 status, age in years and sex were almost always included in the sample metadata. Where available, HLA class I and class II types were taken from metadata supplied by the sample provider and were not determined by assay-based typing.

TCRbeta CDR3 regions were amplified from genomic DNA using the immunoSEQ Assay, a bias-controlled multiplex PCR. The authors' analysis ran thus. Nucleated cell counts per sample were estimated from amplification of reference gene primers within the assay. To quantify the absolute abundance of each unique TCRbeta CDR3 rearrangement, sequence reads were collapsed and filtered. For each sample, productive Simpson clonality was calculated as the square root of Simpson's diversity index over productive rearrangements. TCRdb carries this immuneACCESS record with in-frame sequences only. Its versions omit some clonotypes, under half of them owing to an unresolved V gene in the studies checked, with the rest unexplained. The DNA gave D and trimming, while V, J and clone size come from that table. This sample lists 200,000 to 250,000 clones; 80% to 90% were detected once. Of the sample, nearly 9.5% is held by the ten largest clones.

Overall study results and their limits: The amount of clinical and demographic metadata varied by source and participant and was provided uncurated.

Enrolling through a virtual design, the prospective study's participants ranged in age from roughly 18 to 90 years and lived across more than 20 United States geographic areas. Cohort assignment in the prospective study relied on participant-reported clinical history from a screening survey and a study questionnaire. For ImmuneRACE Cohort 3, a participant was defined as recovered based on two consecutive negative NP/OP PCR tests, clearance by a healthcare professional, or resolution of symptoms. Mobile phlebotomists in the prospective study collected whole blood, serum and a nasopharyngeal or oropharyngeal swab from every participant. Over a roughly 2-month period, participants in the prospective study had the option of providing additional blood draws and questionnaires. Blood samples from the prospective study were shipped frozen or at room temperature prior to DNA extraction. Details on this clone: There is no known antigen for this receptor. The input lacks base qualities; no much larger clone sits a single base away.

The junction shows trimming of 1 base on V and 6 bases on J, plus 10 bases between the germline ends. In the germline V gene (reference sequence), CDR1 corresponds to LNHDA and CDR2 to SQIVND. The CDR3 has 14 amino acids, counting the end cysteine and phenylalanine. CDR3 DNA is the only sequence kept; it has 42 bases, read in frame from the first base. This clonotype was obtained from a man aged 40-49 years who had recovered from COVID-19. The sequence links TRBV19 to TRBJ2-1, with no reliable assignment of the D segment. Input material: PBMCs or T cells enriched from blood (not recorded which). Read as DNA, the sequence is TGTGCCAGTAGTATAGCCGAGCGCCTCAATGAGCAGTTCTTC. The encoded protein is CASSIAERLNEQFF.